The 26 T cell receptor beta chains given below trace back to one sample, sequenced in a study of T-cell memory formation after mild COVID-19. TCRdb called the 5' RACE reads again in MiXCR, with one record for every CDR3 protein. The sample lists about 340,000 distinct CDR3 sequences, roughly 21% occurring once. The specimen was PBMCs or a T cell subset sorted from them (not recorded which). The receptors were sampled from an adult woman who had mild COVID-19 (a few samples of this study predate the infection). Cell type and time point are not known.

The table lists this clonotype with many counts. The chain has TRBV7-9 and TRBJ2-2; tentatively, D is TRBD1 or TRBD2 (5 bases each). V lost 5 bases to trimming and J lost 10 bases, with 11 bases between them. Germline V CDR1 and CDR2: SEHNR, FQNEAQ (reference sequence). The length of the CDR3 is 12 residues. The CDR3, as DNA: TGTGCCAGCAGCGAGGGGCCAACGGAGCTGTTTTTT. This codes for CASSEGPTELFF.

V is TRBV29-1 and J is TRBJ2-5; D is possibly TRBD1 (5 bases). The CDR3 loop spans 15 amino acids. Trimming removed 6 bases at V and 5 bases at J, with 22 bases between. In germline, CDR1 is SQVTM, CDR2 ANQGSEA. The CDR3 is CSVVVQAGVPETQYF. The CDR3 DNA is TGCAGCGTAGTCGTACAGGCCGGCGTCCCGGAGACCCAGTACTTC.

This clonotype showed up many times. The chain recombines TRBV12-3 or TRBV12-4 with TRBJ2-7; D assignment may be TRBD1 or TRBD2 (5 bases each). The length of the CDR3 is 12 residues. V gave up 5 bases and J gave up 12 bases, with 17 bases separating them. CDR3 in amino acids: CASSPGTALRYF. Written as DNA, the CDR3 is TGTGCCAGCAGTCCGGGGACGGCTTTGCGGTACTTC.

This clonotype was counted once. The chain is built from TRBV25-1 and TRBJ2-3; TRBD2 matches at 8 bases. Per germline, CDR1 MGHDK and CDR2 SYGVNS. Germline trimming cut 6 bases from V and 2 bases from J; bases unmatched to any gene: 34. The CDR3 has 24 amino acids. Here the CDR3 reads CASRPYPISDGTWGPAGDTDTQYF. CDR3 DNA sequence: TGTGCCAGCAGACCCTACCCCATTTCTGACGGGACGTGGGGCCCAGCGGGGGACACAGATACGCAGTATTTT.

The rearrangement uses TRBV7-9 and TRBJ2-1; 11 positions agree with TRBD2. The CDR3 loop spans 17 amino acids. Germline CDR1 is SEHNR and CDR2 is FQNEAQ (reference sequence). The V gene end was trimmed by 5 bases and the J gene end by 8 bases; junction bases not matched to a gene: 14. CDR3 region: CASSPGPGTSGGYEQFF. The CDR3 DNA reads as TGTGCCAGCAGCCCAGGGCCCGGGACTAGCGGTGGGTATGAGCAGTTCTTC.

The chain carries TRBV24-1 and TRBJ2-3; D is unclear. V was pared by 6 bases and J by 6 bases, with 15 bases between. CDR3 length: 14 amino acids. Germline lookup yields CDR1 KGHDR and CDR2 SFDVKD. For the CDR3, the DNA is TGTGCCACCAGTCCAACGGGCCGTGGGGATACGCAGTATTTT. Translating gives CATSPTGRGDTQYF.

This clonotype was seen many times. This rearrangement joins TRBV7-3 to TRBJ2-1; 9 nucleotides agree with TRBD1. Per the germline V gene, CDR1 is SGHTA and CDR2 is FQGTGA. J was trimmed by 7 bases and V by 5 bases; bases with no gene match: 9. This CDR3 is built from 15 residues. CDR3 sequence (DNA): TGTGCCAGCAGCCCGACAGGGGGGGCCCCAAATGAGCAGTTCTTC. Translating gives CASSPTGGAPNEQFF.

This clonotype was seen a handful of times. The J gene is TRBJ1-1, the V gene TRBV29-1; unclear D gene. Trimming pared 3 bases from V and 4 bases from J, leaving 3 bases between. The CDR3 is made up of 10 amino acids. From germline, CDR1 is SQVTM and CDR2 ANQGSEA. The CDR3 reads CSVESTEAFF. Here the CDR3 DNA reads TGCAGCGTTGAGAGCACTGAAGCTTTCTTT.

The genes are TRBV3-1 and TRBJ2-1; D is possibly TRBD2 (6 bases). V was cut by 0 bases and J by 6 bases, with 9 bases left in between. Germline CDR1 and CDR2: LGHDT and YNNKEL (reference sequence). The CDR3 is 14 residues long. CDR3 protein: CASSQDWDSNEQFF. The CDR3 DNA is TGTGCCAGCAGCCAAGATTGGGACTCCAATGAGCAGTTCTTC.

This clonotype has a count of ten or more. The chain combines TRBV12-3 or TRBV12-4 with TRBJ2-1; the D gene is possibly TRBD2 (7 bases). Between the trimmed V and J ends, which lost 6 bases and 7 bases, there was a span of 10 bases. This CDR3 region has 12 residues. CDR3 loop: CASRGGGNEQFF. The CDR3 DNA reads TGTGCCAGCAGAGGGGGAGGGAATGAGCAGTTCTTC.

This chain joins TRBV5-1 and TRBJ2-2, with TRBD2 identical over 14 bases. The germline V gene has CDR1 SGHRS and CDR2 YFSETQ. CDR3 length: 18 residues. The V segment lost 4 bases and the J segment 6 bases; nucleotides outside the gene matches: 11. CDR3 sequence: CASSERLAGGLLAGELFF. Here the CDR3 DNA reads TGCGCCAGCAGCGAAAGACTAGCGGGGGGGCTGCTGGCCGGGGAGCTGTTTTTT.

On this clonotype: Relative to the germline gene, one junction end is altered; a read error may explain this. The chain joins TRBV7-9 to TRBJ2-3; D is undetermined. Germline CDR1 SEHNR, CDR2 FQNEAQ (reference sequence). There are 15 residues in the CDR3. In nucleotides, the CDR3 is TGTGCCAGCAGCTTAAACTCCCAGCGCACAGATGCGCAGTATTTT. It codes for CASSLNSQRTDAQYF.

The rearrangement joins TRBV12-3 or TRBV12-4 to TRBJ2-5; weak D call: TRBD2 (5 bases). V lost 7 bases and J 3 bases, leaving 12 bases between the germline ends. The CDR3 length is 13 residues. CDR3 loop: CASTTRTKETQYF. Written as DNA, the CDR3 is TGTGCCAGCACCACTAGAACGAAAGAGACCCAGTACTTC.

V gene TRBV9 combines with J gene TRBJ2-3; TRBD1 aligns across 8 bases. This CDR3 has 14 residues. Germline V lookup: CDR1 SGDLS, CDR2 YYNGEE. The V and J ends lost 4 bases and 9 bases, in that order; junction bases with no gene match: 10. CDR3 coding DNA: TGTGCCAGCAGCCCAGGGGGCTCCTCGGAAACGCAGTATTTT. Translating it yields CASSPGGSSETQYF.

The chain combines TRBV5-1 with TRBJ1-1; 10 nucleotides line up with TRBD1. Looked up from germline, CDR1 is SGHRS and CDR2 is YFSETQ. V shed 7 bases, J shed 1 base, and the junction held 4 bases outside the gene matches. This CDR3 comprises 14 residues. Here the CDR3 DNA reads TGCGCCAGCTCTTGGGACAGGGGGAACACTGAAGCTTTCTTT. Amino acid sequence: CASSWDRGNTEAFF.

This clonotype was counted between two and nine times. The J gene is TRBJ2-6, the V gene TRBV5-1, with D hard to call. CDR3 length: 18 residues. Germline assignment: CDR1 SGHRS and CDR2 YFSETQ. Trimming cost V 0 bases and J 0 bases, with 13 bases left between them. CDR3 amino acids: CASSLGHLLSSGANVLTF. The CDR3 DNA reads TGCGCCAGCAGCTTGGGGCATTTATTAAGCTCTGGGGCCAACGTCCTGACTTTC.

This clonotype occurred a few times. Mismatch with germline at one junction end may stem from a read error. This rearrangement joins TRBV10-3 to TRBJ2-7; D gene ambiguous. CDR3 length: 12 residues. Germline V CDR1 and CDR2: ENHRY, SYGVKD. The CDR3, as DNA: TGTGCCAGCAGTAGCTGGTCCTACGAGCAGTACTTC. Encoded protein: CASSSWSYEQYF.

This sequence joins TRBV7-4 and TRBJ2-3; the D gene is possibly TRBD1 (5 bases). This CDR3 contains 15 residues. Germline lookup yields CDR1 SGHVT and CDR2 SQSDAQ. V was shortened by 1 base and J by 5 bases, with 13 bases between the two germline ends. The CDR3 protein is CASSLEDTGGDTQYF. The CDR3 DNA follows: TGTGCCAGCAGCTTAGAGGATACAGGCGGAGATACGCAGTATTTT.

This clonotype showed up just once. At one of its ends the junction is not consistent with the germline gene, which may arise from a read error. V is TRBV6-5 and J is TRBJ1-2, with a possible D match to TRBD1 (6 bases). The CDR3 is made up of 12 amino acids. The germline CDR1 and CDR2 sequences are MNHEY and SVGAGI. The CDR3 sequence is CASSYSGGGYTF. The DNA of the CDR3 is TGTGCAAGCAGTTACTCCGGGGGCGGCTACACCTTC.

The J gene is TRBJ1-3, the V gene TRBV6-6; D is ambiguous. Germline CDR1 is MNHNY and CDR2 is SVGAGI (reference sequence). V was pared by 9 bases and J by 1 base, with 4 bases between. CDR3 length: 11 residues. CDR3 coding DNA: TGTGCCAGTCTGTCTGGAAACACCATATATTTT. Translated: CASLSGNTIYF.

This clonotype occurred a few times. The chain joins TRBV15 to TRBJ2-2; the D gene is possibly TRBD1 (7 bases). Germline CDR1 and CDR2: LNHNV and YYDKDF (reference sequence). Trimming shortened V by 5 bases and J by 7 bases, and 14 bases separated the two germline ends. This CDR3 is built from 14 residues. The CDR3 DNA is TGTGCCACCAGCGGACAGGCGGGAAGCGGGGAGCTGTTTTTT. Translation gives CATSGQAGSGELFF.

This clonotype turned up a few times. This sequence joins TRBV5-1 and TRBJ2-2, with TRBD2 as a possible D gene (5 bases). Germline V CDR1 and CDR2: SGHRS, YFSETQ. V gave up 4 bases and J gave up 1 base, with 11 bases separating them. The CDR3 runs 15 residues. The CDR3 nucleotides are TGCGCCAGCAGCCCAACGAGCGGGAACACCGGGGAGCTGTTTTTT. This translates into CASSPTSGNTGELFF.

This clonotype was found many times. The J gene is TRBJ1-5, the V gene TRBV20-1; no firm D call. The length of the CDR3 is 16 residues. Trimming pared 1 base from V and 0 bases from J, leaving 13 bases between. CDR1 DFQATT and CDR2 SNEGSKA come from the germline V gene (reference sequence). CDR3 bases: TGCAGTGCTAGAGTATCTCCCGGATATAGCAATCAGCCCCAGCATTTT. It encodes CSARVSPGYSNQPQHF.

V usage is TRBV7-3 and J usage is TRBJ2-7; weak D call: TRBD2 (5 bases). The ends were cut back, 4 bases at V and 0 bases at J, with 13 bases in the middle. Germline assignment: CDR1 SGHTA and CDR2 FQGTGA. CDR3 length equals 15 residues. For the CDR3, the DNA is TGTGCCAGCAGCTCCCCGGACTCGGACTCCTACGAGCAGTACTTC. It yields the protein CASSSPDSDSYEQYF. Combining the CDR3 with reference TRBV7-3 and TRBJ2-7 gives the whole variable domain GAGVSQTPSNKVTEKGKYVELRCDPISGHTALYWYRQSLGQGPEFLIYFQGTGAADDSGLPNDRFFAVRPEGSVSTLKIQRTERGDSAVYLCASSSPDSDSYEQYFGPGTRLTVT.

The chain links TRBV7-9 to TRBJ1-5; D gene ambiguous. Deletions cut 1 base from V and 6 bases from J, with 13 bases between. Germline V gene lookup returns CDR1 SEHNR and CDR2 FQNEAQ (reference sequence). The CDR3 runs 15 residues. Written as DNA, the CDR3 is TGTGCCAGCAGCTTAGAGGGAGAACGGTTTCAGCCCCAGCATTTT. Protein: CASSLEGERFQPQHF.

This rearrangement joins TRBV28 to TRBJ2-4; 7 bases match TRBD2. V lost 5 bases, J lost 1 base, and 17 bases stayed unmatched. Germline CDR1 and CDR2: MDHEN and SYDVKM. The CDR3 totals 19 residues. CDR3 in amino acids: CASSTPGREGRGAKNIQYF. The CDR3 DNA reads TGTGCCAGCAGTACACCCGGCAGGGAGGGCCGGGGGGCCAAAAACATTCAGTACTTC. The variable domain in full, with the rest retrieved from reference TRBV28 and TRBJ2-4, is DVKVTQSSRYLVKRTGEKVFLECVQDMDHENMFWYRQDPGLGLRLIYFSYDVKMKEKGDIPEGYSVSREKKERFSLILESASTNQTSMYLCASSTPGREGRGAKNIQYFGAGTRLSVL.